The rows below give T cell receptor beta chains drawn from one sample of a study of blood T cell repertoires in COVID-19. The repertoire was sequenced with immunoSEQ multiplex PCR; TCRdb's copy has only in-frame clones and lacks some. The data show 250,000 to 350,000 clones, about nine tenths seen once. Sequencing was done on a sample of peripheral blood. These receptors were obtained from a woman aged 45-60 years who had recovered from COVID-19. Each CDR3 is given with its conserved first and last residue. The order of the fields is J gene, clone size, CDR3 length, D gene, V gene, CDR3 DNA, CDR3 protein. D genes are given only for firm matches. Only some rows state a clone size, as once, few, many or a class for expanded clones.

J: TRBJ1-1
size: .
length: 12
D: .
V: TRBV29-1
DNA: TGCAGCGTTGGGGGGGGTTGGGCTGAAGCTTTCTTT
CDR3: CSVGGGWAEAFF

J: TRBJ2-7
size: .
length: 15
D: TRBD1
V: TRBV6-2/TRBV6-3
DNA: TGTGCCAGCAGTGCAGGACAGGGCCTTTCCTACGAGCAGTACTTC
CDR3: CASSAGQGLSYEQYF

J: TRBJ1-2
size: .
length: 14
D: TRBD1
V: TRBV6-5
DNA: TGTGCCAGCAGAAGGCCGGACAGGGTCTGGGGCTACACCTTC
CDR3: CASRRPDRVWGYTF

J: TRBJ1-1
size: .
length: 14
D: .
V: TRBV7-2
DNA: TGTGCCAGCAGCTTAGGGGGGGTAAACACTGAAGCTTTCTTT
CDR3: CASSLGGVNTEAFF

J: TRBJ2-7
size: .
length: 14
D: TRBD1
V: TRBV28
DNA: TGTGCCAGCAGTCCTACCGGGACAGGTTCCGAGCAGTACTTC
CDR3: CASSPTGTGSEQYF

J: TRBJ1-2
size: once
length: 13
D: .
V: TRBV7-6
DNA: TGTGCCAGCAGCTTAGAACAGGGCTATGGCTACACCTTC
CDR3: CASSLEQGYGYTF

J: TRBJ1-5
size: .
length: 16
D: TRBD1
V: TRBV28
DNA: TGTGCCAGCAGTTCGACAGGGGGTTTGAGCAATCAGCCCCAGCATTTT
CDR3: CASSSTGGLSNQPQHF

J: TRBJ2-7
size: .
length: 15
D: TRBD2
V: TRBV7-2
DNA: TGTGCCAGCAGCTTAACGGGGGGGCTCTCCTACGAGCAGTACTTC
CDR3: CASSLTGGLSYEQYF

J: TRBJ2-1
size: .
length: 11
D: .
V: TRBV2
DNA: TGTGCCAGCAGCGTTAGATACGAGCAGTTCTTC
CDR3: CASSVRYEQFF

J: TRBJ2-1
size: .
length: 14
D: TRBD1
V: TRBV2
DNA: TGTGCCAGCAGTGACTGGGACAGCAACAATGAGCAGTTCTTC
CDR3: CASSDWDSNNEQFF

J: TRBJ2-3
size: .
length: 14
D: TRBD2
V: TRBV9
DNA: TGTGCCAGCAGCGCCGGGACTAGGAGGGATACGCAGTATTTT
CDR3: CASSAGTRRDTQYF

J: TRBJ2-3
size: .
length: 15
D: .
V: TRBV7-9
DNA: TGTGCCAGCACCATTGAAAAACCTGGGCAAGATACGCAGTATTTT
CDR3: CASTIEKPGQDTQYF

J: TRBJ1-1
size: .
length: 13
D: .
V: TRBV19
DNA: TGTGCCAGCACCCCCCGGGGGAACACTGAAGCTTTCTTT
CDR3: CASTPRGNTEAFF

J: TRBJ2-1
size: .
length: 17
D: TRBD2
V: TRBV13
DNA: TGTGCCAGCAGACCACCTAATCTTAGCGGGTTATACAATGAGCAGTTCTTC
CDR3: CASRPPNLSGLYNEQFF

J: TRBJ1-5
size: .
length: 17
D: TRBD1
V: TRBV5-6
DNA: TGTGCCAGCAGCGGGACAGGGGGCGTCGAAGACAATCAGCCCCAGCATTTT
CDR3: CASSGTGGVEDNQPQHF

J: TRBJ1-6
size: .
length: 14
D: .
V: TRBV4-3
DNA: TGCGCCAGCAGCCCGGACAGTTTCAATTCACCCCTCCACTTT
CDR3: CASSPDSFNSPLHF